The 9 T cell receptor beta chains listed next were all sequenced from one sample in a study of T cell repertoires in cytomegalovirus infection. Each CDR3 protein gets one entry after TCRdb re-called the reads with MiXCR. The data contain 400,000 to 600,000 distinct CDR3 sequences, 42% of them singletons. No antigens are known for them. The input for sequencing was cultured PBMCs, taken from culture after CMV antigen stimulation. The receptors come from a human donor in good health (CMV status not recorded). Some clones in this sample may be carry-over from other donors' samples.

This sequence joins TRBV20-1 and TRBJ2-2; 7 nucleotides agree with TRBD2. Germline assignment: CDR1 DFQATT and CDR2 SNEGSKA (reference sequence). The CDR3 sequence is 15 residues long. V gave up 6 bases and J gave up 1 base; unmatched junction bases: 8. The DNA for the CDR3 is TGCAGTGCCCCAGGCGGCGGGAGGAACACCGGGGAGCTGTTTTTT. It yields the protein CSAPGGGRNTGELFF.

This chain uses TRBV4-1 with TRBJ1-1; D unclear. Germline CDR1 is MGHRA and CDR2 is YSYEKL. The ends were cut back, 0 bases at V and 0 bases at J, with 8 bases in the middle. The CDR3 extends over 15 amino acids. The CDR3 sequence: CASSQDPRVNTEAFF. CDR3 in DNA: TGCGCCAGCAGCCAAGACCCGAGGGTGAACACTGAAGCTTTCTTT.

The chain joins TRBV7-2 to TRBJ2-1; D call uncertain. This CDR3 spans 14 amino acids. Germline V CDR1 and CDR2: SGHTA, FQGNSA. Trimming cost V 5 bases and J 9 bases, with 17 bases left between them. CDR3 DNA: TGTGCCAGCAGCCCACAAACAACCTATGCTGAGCAGTTCTTC. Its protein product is CASSPQTTYAEQFF.

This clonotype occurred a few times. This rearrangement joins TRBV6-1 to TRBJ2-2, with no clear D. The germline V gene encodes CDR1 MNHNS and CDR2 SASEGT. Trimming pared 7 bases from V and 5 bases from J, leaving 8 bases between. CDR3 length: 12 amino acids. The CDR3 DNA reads TGTGCCAGCATCTATATTACCGGGGAGCTGTTTTTT. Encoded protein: CASIYITGELFF.

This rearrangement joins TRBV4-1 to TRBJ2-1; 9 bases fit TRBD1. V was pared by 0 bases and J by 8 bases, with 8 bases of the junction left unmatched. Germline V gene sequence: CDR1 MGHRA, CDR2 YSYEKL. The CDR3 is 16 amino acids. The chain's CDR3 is CASSQDDRGSVDEQFF. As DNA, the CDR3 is TGCGCCAGCAGCCAAGATGACAGGGGGTCGGTGGATGAGCAGTTCTTC.

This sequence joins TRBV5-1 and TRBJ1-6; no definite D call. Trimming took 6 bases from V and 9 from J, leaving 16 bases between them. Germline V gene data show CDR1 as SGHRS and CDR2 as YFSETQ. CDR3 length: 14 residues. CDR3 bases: TGCGCCAGCAAGGTAGAAGGGAGAGGTTCACCCCTCCACTTT. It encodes CASKVEGRGSPLHF.

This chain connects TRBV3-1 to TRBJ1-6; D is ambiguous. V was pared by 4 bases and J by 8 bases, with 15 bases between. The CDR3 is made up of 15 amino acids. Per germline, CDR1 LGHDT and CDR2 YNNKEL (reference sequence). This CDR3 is CASSLYLGGDSPLHF. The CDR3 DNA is TGTGCCAGCAGCCTCTACTTGGGCGGGGATTCACCCCTCCACTTT.

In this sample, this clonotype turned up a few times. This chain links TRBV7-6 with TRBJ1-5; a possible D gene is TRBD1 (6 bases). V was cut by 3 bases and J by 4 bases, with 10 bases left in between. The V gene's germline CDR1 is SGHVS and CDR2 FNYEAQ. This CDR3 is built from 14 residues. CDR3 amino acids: CASSLTTGNQPQHF. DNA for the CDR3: TGTGCCAGCAGCTTGACCACAGGGAATCAGCCCCAGCATTTT.

The CDR3 coding sequence is TGTGCCAGCAGCCTACGACAGGGGGTCGATACATATGGCTACACCTTC. Translating gives CASSLRQGVDTYGYTF. The chain uses TRBV11-2 and TRBJ1-2; TRBD1 matches at 9 bases. CDR1 and CDR2 from the germline V gene are SGHAT and FQNNGV. The CDR3 has 16 residues. J gave up 5 bases and V 5 bases, and 12 bases lay outside the gene matches.